This T cell receptor (beta chain) was profiled in a study of siplizumab effects on memory and regulatory T cells (dated by TCRdb to between 2018 and 2021). The study in broad terms: The study examined how the anti-CD2 antibody siplizumab affects alloreactive T-cell subsets in allogeneic mixed lymphocyte reactions built from human PBMCs. General conclusions and limits of the study: Because sequences below about 10^-5 frequency were poorly captured, only a minor fraction of alloreactive clones could be mapped to unstimulated subsets. Unstimulated naive T cells appeared more diverse than memory T cells, and naive cells seemed to contribute substantially to the alloresponse. Roughly 80-97% of proliferating CD4+ or CD8+ clones could not be assigned a naive or memory phenotype. The cumulative frequency of alloreactive sequences that could be traced back to unstimulated CD4+ memory T cells was significantly reduced by siplizumab. No functional confirmation was obtained for the suppressive function of proliferating Tregs from siplizumab cultures. Of the alloreactive CD4+ clones that could be mapped, the Treg-derived share averaged about 63% with siplizumab compared with around 25% in control reactions.

This clone has a single count. Its recognized antigen is unknown. There are no base qualities to consult, and no much larger clone falls within one base. From the cysteine up to the phenylalanine, the CDR3 has a length of 16 residues. CDR3 DNA only is kept here, 48 bases in frame from base 1. CDR1 and CDR2, looked up from the germline V gene, are ENHRY and SYGVKD. Between the V and J ends, shortened by 0 bases and 1 base respectively, the junction contains 13 bases. Receptors were amplified or captured by the immunoSEQ multiplex PCR assay. Around 9.9 x 10^4 TCR templates per sample were assayed by the deep sequencing platform. Genomic DNA extracted from sorted T cells was used for TCRbeta CDR3 sequencing. The study's own analysis went as follows. The R programming language was used for clonal analysis of the TCRbeta CDR3 data. Alloreactive CD4+ and CD8+ clones were defined by comparing unstimulated samples with post-reaction CFSE-low samples. Alloreactive CD4+ clones were assigned to regulatory or non-regulatory origin by matching sequences to sorted unstimulated Treg and non-Treg repertoires. TCRdb re-hosts the immuneACCESS table, in-frame sequences only. Its copies lack some clones; in the studies checked, an unresolved V gene accounts for under half of them, and the cause for the rest is not known. V and J calls and clone size are as listed in that table; D and trimming were resolved from the DNA. Here the sample has approximately 100,000 clones; over 90% occur a single time. Jointly, the top ten make up approximately 0.67% of the sample.

Sorted unstimulated T cells and proliferating T cells recovered from mixed lymphocyte reactions were subjected to TCRbeta CDR3 sequencing. Fresh whole blood from some ten HLA-typed healthy donors was used as the source from which PBMCs were isolated. To map where alloreactive clones came from, CD4+ regulatory T cells in the unstimulated state were FACS-sorted. This TCR was sampled from a human donor in good health. Recombination joined TRBV10-3 with TRBJ2-7, with no reliable assignment of the D segment. Sequencing was performed on Tregs sorted from blood. The sequence in DNA is TGTGCCATCAGTGAGTCTGGCTTAGACCATTCCTACGAGCAGTACTTC. Its translation reads: CAISESGLDHSYEQYF.